The clone carrying this TCR beta chain was detected only once. The antigen is undetermined. Trimming at V came to 5 bases and at J to 5 bases, leaving 10 bases not matched to a gene. The CDR3 is made up of 16 amino acids. From germline, CDR1 is MDHEN and CDR2 SYDVKM. This sample is part of a study of T cell repertoires in cytomegalovirus infection. Study-wide context: Epitope selection comprised recently identified HLA-C-restricted CMV epitopes and well-studied HLA-B-restricted CMV epitopes. CMV infection plus the matching HLA type was flagged by public TCR beta signatures. Study-wide points: Clonotype analysis showed dominance of the ex vivo response by HLA-C-restricted CMV-specific TCR beta clonotypes.

TCRdb re-called the reads with MiXCR, one entry per CDR3 protein. This sample has about 34,000 distinct CDR3 sequences, with approximately 52% found just once. Here the sequenced sample was CD8+ T cells from cultured PBMCs, taken from culture after CMV antigen stimulation. The chain links TRBV28 to TRBJ2-1; 9 nucleotides agree with TRBD2. This sequence was found in a human donor in good health (CMV status not recorded). Some clones in this sample may be carry-over from other donors' samples. The CDR3 DNA is TGTGCCAGCAGTCCCCCAGACGCGGGAGGGAACAATGAGCAGTTCTTC. This sequence encodes CASSPPDAGGNNEQFF.